Following are 26 T cell receptor beta chains from one sample sequenced in a study of spatial heterogeneity in lung cancer. TCRdb re-derived calls from the 5' RACE reads in MiXCR, one entry per CDR3 protein. This repertoire shows fewer than 55,000 distinct CDR3 sequences, roughly 7.4% found once; its top ten account for approximately 40%. As to time point: blood at routine non-recurrence follow-up after resection. Unsorted samples of tumor, nontumor lung or frozen PBMC had their whole RNA sequenced. Sequencing was performed on PBMCs, taken at follow-up. The receptors were gathered from a female donor with early-stage non-small cell lung cancer.

This clonotype was recorded at least ten times. The chain is built from TRBV10-1 and TRBJ1-1; D gene uncertain. CDR1 is WNHNN and CDR2 is SYGVQD in the germline V gene (reference sequence). Trimming cost V 6 bases and J 6 bases, with 23 bases left between them. This CDR3 has 16 amino acids. DNA for the CDR3: TGCGCCAGCAGCGCAGCCCAACGAGCGATACCGTCTGAAGCTTTCTTT. It codes for CASSAAQRAIPSEAFF.

This clonotype was found many times. The CDR3 coding sequence is TGTGCCAGCAGCTCGCAGGGGGAAAAACTGTTTTTT. Protein product: CASSSQGEKLFF. This chain links TRBV7-2 with TRBJ1-4; TRBD1 is a possible D gene (6 bases). The CDR3 consists of 12 residues. V gave up 4 bases and J gave up 8 bases, with 8 bases separating them. Per germline, CDR1 SGHTA and CDR2 FQGNSA.

This clonotype has ten or more counts. CDR3 protein: CASSLVRDYNSPLHF. The CDR3 DNA sequence: TGTGCCAGCAGCTTAGTTCGGGACTATAATTCACCCCTCCACTTT. This chain connects TRBV7-2 to TRBJ1-6; D is unresolved. V was pared by 1 base and J by 3 bases, with 7 bases between. Germline V CDR1 and CDR2: SGHTA, FQGNSA. This CDR3 contains 15 residues.

At least ten counts were recorded for this clonotype. This chain links TRBV18 with TRBJ1-2; tentative D call: TRBD1 (6 bases). Trimming took off 2 bases at V and 8 bases at J, with 21 bases between the two ends. Germline assignment: CDR1 KGHSH and CDR2 LQKENI. The CDR3 sequence is 16 residues long. The CDR3 region has the DNA TGTGCCAGCTCACCAGGTATATACAGGGACCTCAACGGCTACACCTTC. Translating gives CASSPGIYRDLNGYTF.

This clonotype was detected only a few times. The rearrangement joins TRBV10-3 to TRBJ2-3; TRBD2 matches at 7 bases. The CDR3 is made up of 16 amino acids. CDR1 and CDR2 (germline): ENHRY, SYGVKD. V was clipped by 0 bases and J by 2 bases; unmatched bases: 5. DNA of the CDR3: TGTGCCATCAGTGAGTCTACGGCGGGGGACACAGATACGCAGTATTTT. It is translated as CAISESTAGDTDTQYF.

In this sample, this clonotype turned up a few times. The J gene is TRBJ1-1, the V gene TRBV5-1; D is unclear. The CDR3 consists of 15 residues. Trimming left V 7 bases short and J 4 bases short, with 20 bases between. CDR1 and CDR2 from the germline V gene are SGHRS and YFSETQ. CDR3 coding DNA: TGCGCCAGCCCCCTCCCTCGACGGCCGGGCACTGAAGCTTTCTTT. Translated: CASPLPRRPGTEAFF.

The chain recombines TRBV30 with TRBJ1-1, with a weak D call TRBD1 (6 bases). The CDR3 totals 13 residues. Germline-derived CDR1 and CDR2 are GTSNPN and SVGIG (reference sequence). V lost 1 base to trimming and J lost 4 bases, with 10 bases between them. In DNA form, the CDR3 reads TGTGCCTGGAGTGACCAGGGGATCACTGAAGCTTTCTTT. This gives the protein CAWSDQGITEAFF.

This clonotype has more than one count but fewer than ten. The chain carries TRBV25-1 and TRBJ1-1, with no clear D. The CDR3 is made up of 13 amino acids. V was trimmed by 2 bases and J by 1 base, leaving 5 bases between them. Germline loops: CDR1 MGHDK, CDR2 SYGVNS. The CDR3 region is CASSEGENTEAFF. As DNA, the CDR3 is TGTGCCAGCAGTGAAGGTGAGAACACTGAAGCTTTCTTT.

This clonotype was observed a few times. The chain uses TRBV19 and TRBJ1-2; perhaps TRBD1 as D (5 bases). V dropped 3 bases and J dropped 4 bases, with 12 bases sitting between them. CDR3 size: 14 residues. Germline V gene sequence: CDR1 LNHDA, CDR2 SQIVND (reference sequence). CDR3 residues: CASSMEDRLYGYTF. CDR3 in DNA: TGTGCCAGTAGTATGGAAGACAGACTCTATGGCTACACCTTC.

This clonotype occurred a few times. The CDR3: CSARIVESGNTIYF. CDR3 in DNA: TGCAGTGCTAGAATAGTGGAATCTGGAAACACCATATATTTT. The chain links TRBV20-1 to TRBJ1-3, with D unresolved. Trimming removed 2 bases at V and 1 base at J, with 9 bases between. CDR3 length: 14 residues. Germline CDR1 is DFQATT and CDR2 is SNEGSKA (reference sequence).

This clonotype was counted at least ten times. The V call is TRBV20-1, the J call TRBJ2-1; TRBD1 aligns across 7 bases. V lost 5 bases, J lost 3 bases, and 4 bases stayed unmatched. Germline CDR1 DFQATT, CDR2 SNEGSKA (reference sequence). The length of the CDR3 is 13 residues. CDR3 sequence reads: CSALDRNYNEQFF. CDR3 nucleotide sequence: TGCAGTGCTCTGGACAGGAACTACAATGAGCAGTTCTTC.

This clonotype was found many times. V usage is TRBV7-2 and J usage is TRBJ2-1, with D perhaps TRBD1 or TRBD2 (5 bases each). Germline CDR1 SGHTA, CDR2 FQGNSA. Trimming took 2 bases from V and 7 from J, leaving 12 bases between them. The CDR3 has 14 residues. The CDR3 spells CASSLRWGLNEQFF. DNA of the CDR3: TGTGCCAGCAGCTTACGGTGGGGGTTAAATGAGCAGTTCTTC. The full variable domain, rest sourced from reference TRBV7-2 and TRBJ2-1, is GAGVSQSPSNKVTEKGKDVELRCDPISGHTALYWYRQSLGQGLEFLIYFQGNSAPDKSGLPSDRFSAERTGGSVSTLTIQRTQQEDSAVYLCASSLRWGLNEQFFGPGTRLTVL.

This clonotype was recorded many times. The chain has TRBV7-2 and TRBJ2-4; 8 bases agree with TRBD1. The V and J ends lost 5 bases and 9 bases, in that order; junction bases with no gene match: 3. The CDR3 loop spans 12 amino acids. The germline V gene has CDR1 SGHTA and CDR2 FQGNSA. CDR3 sequence (DNA): TGTGCCAGCAGCCGGACAGGGAGCATTCAGTACTTC. Its protein product is CASSRTGSIQYF.

This clonotype turned up a few times. Written as DNA, the CDR3 is TGCAGCGGGAGCAGGGGCACACGGGATGAGCAGTTCTTC. Protein: CSGSRGTRDEQFF. The rearrangement uses TRBV29-1 and TRBJ2-1; TRBD1 might be the D (6 bases). The CDR3 covers 13 residues. Germline V gene sequence: CDR1 SQVTM, CDR2 ANQGSEA. V shed 7 bases and J shed 8 bases, with 18 bases lying between them.

This clonotype occurred many times. The CDR3 loop reads CAISELGVSVNTGELFF. The CDR3 coding sequence is TGTGCCATCAGTGAGTTGGGGGTCTCTGTTAACACCGGGGAGCTGTTTTTT. The J gene is TRBJ2-2, the V gene TRBV10-3; either TRBD1 or TRBD2 may supply D (5 bases each). This CDR3 comprises 17 residues. Germline CDR1 and CDR2: ENHRY and SYGVKD. V lost 1 base, J lost 2 bases, and 14 bases lay in between.

The chain recombines TRBV18 with TRBJ2-3; perhaps TRBD2 as D (7 bases). Trimming shortened V by 6 bases and J by 0 bases, and 16 bases separated the two germline ends. Germline CDR1 reads KGHSH; CDR2 reads LQKENI. CDR3 length: 16 amino acids. The DNA for the CDR3 is TGTGCCAGCTCCCCTCGGGGGGCCTCTAGCACAGATACGCAGTATTTT. It yields the protein CASSPRGASSTDTQYF.

This clonotype was found many times. The chain joins TRBV7-2 to TRBJ2-1; D remains unclear. Germline CDR1 SGHTA, CDR2 FQGNSA. The V end was cut by 5 bases, the J end by 9 bases, with 11 bases between. The CDR3 is made up of 12 amino acids. CDR3 sequence reads: CASSRQQVEQFF. DNA for the CDR3: TGTGCCAGCAGCCGCCAGCAGGTTGAGCAGTTCTTC. Combining the CDR3 with reference TRBV7-2 and TRBJ2-1 gives the whole variable domain GAGVSQSPSNKVTEKGKDVELRCDPISGHTALYWYRQSLGQGLEFLIYFQGNSAPDKSGLPSDRFSAERTGGSVSTLTIQRTQQEDSAVYLCASSRQQVEQFFGPGTRLTVL.

This clonotype was found many times. This chain connects TRBV5-1 to TRBJ2-5; 8 nucleotides agree with TRBD1. The V and J ends lost 1 base and 5 bases, in that order; junction bases with no gene match: 7. The CDR3 extends over 15 amino acids. In germline, CDR1 is SGHRS, CDR2 YFSETQ. The chain's CDR3 is CASSLLQGAGETQYF. The CDR3 DNA reads as TGCGCCAGCAGCTTGTTGCAGGGGGCTGGTGAGACCCAGTACTTC.

This clonotype has more than one count but fewer than ten. This rearrangement joins TRBV7-6 to TRBJ1-3; TRBD1 agrees at 10 bases. Germline assignment: CDR1 SGHVS and CDR2 FNYEAQ. Trimming removed 5 bases from V and 4 bases from J; junction bases left unmatched: 11. CDR3 length equals 17 residues. The CDR3 sequence: CASSRAGDRGEGNTIYF. The CDR3 region has the DNA TGTGCCAGCAGCCGTGCCGGGGACAGGGGAGAGGGAAACACCATATATTTT.

This clonotype occurred a few times. Here the CDR3 reads CASSFGTTDTQYF. In DNA form, the CDR3 reads TGTGCCAGCAGCTTCGGGACTACTGATACGCAGTATTTT. The chain combines TRBV7-3 with TRBJ2-3, with 7 bases aligning to TRBD2. The CDR3 sequence is 13 residues long. After removal of 3 bases from V and 6 bases from J, the junction contained 3 bases not matched to a gene. The V gene's germline CDR1 is SGHTA and CDR2 FQGTGA.

This clonotype was seen ten or more times. In DNA form, the CDR3 reads TGCAGTGCTAACAGGGGGGGCTATGGCTACACCTTC. Amino acids: CSANRGGYGYTF. This sequence joins TRBV20-1 and TRBJ1-2; 8 nucleotides match TRBD1. In germline, CDR1 is DFQATT, CDR2 SNEGSKA (reference sequence). This CDR3 contains 12 residues. V dropped 4 bases and J dropped 4; count of bases not matched to a gene: 2.

In its sample, this clonotype was seen a few times. The rearrangement uses TRBV6-5 and TRBJ1-1; D is possibly TRBD1 (6 bases). The CDR3 has 15 residues. Germline lookup yields CDR1 MNHEY and CDR2 SVGAGI. V shed 5 bases and J shed 5 bases, with 18 bases lying between them. CDR3 in amino acids: CASSPPDRPKTEAFF. The CDR3 nucleotides are TGTGCCAGCAGTCCACCAGACAGGCCAAAGACTGAAGCTTTCTTT.

This clonotype was counted only a few times. The chain recombines TRBV12-3 or TRBV12-4 with TRBJ2-1; D possibly uses TRBD1 or TRBD2 (6 bases each). The CDR3 runs to 15 residues. Trimming cost V 2 bases and J 10 bases, with 18 bases left between them. The CDR3 nucleotides are TGTGCCAGCAGTTTAACCGGGGGCGACACTGCGGAGCAGTTCTTC. As protein: CASSLTGGDTAEQFF.

Concerning this clonotype: A much larger clone lies a single base off, so this may be a read error. V is TRBV5-1 and J is TRBJ2-7, with D tentatively TRBD1 (7 bases). This CDR3 is 14 amino acids long. Germline CDR1 reads SGHRS; CDR2 reads YFSETQ. CDR3 DNA sequence: TGCGCCAGCGGCTTGGAGGGGGCATCCTACGAGCAGTACTTC. It yields the protein CASGLEGASYEQYF.

The rearrangement joins TRBV24-1 to TRBJ2-3; D may be TRBD1 or TRBD2 (6 bases each). The CDR3 extends over 16 amino acids. V was clipped by 5 bases and J by 2 bases, with 16 bases between them. CDR1 is KGHDR, CDR2 SFDVKD, per germline. The CDR3 coding sequence is TGTGCCACCAGTGCATCGGGGGCGGGGCACACAGATACGCAGTATTTT. It encodes CATSASGAGHTDTQYF.

This clonotype was counted a few times. The chain joins TRBV20-1 to TRBJ2-5, with D tentatively TRBD2 (5 bases). CDR1 and CDR2 (germline): DFQATT, SNEGSKA (reference sequence). The CDR3 runs 14 residues. V dropped 6 bases and J dropped 5 bases, with 19 bases sitting between them. For the CDR3, the DNA is TGCAGTGCAGGGCCCCTGGCTAGCCGTGAGACCCAGTACTTC. Translation: CSAGPLASRETQYF.